Presented here are 18 T cell receptor beta chains from one specimen sequenced in a study of monozygotic twins with inflammatory bowel disease. From the 5' RACE reads, TCRdb lists one entry per CDR3 protein and no DNA. The sample has fewer than 110,000 distinct CDR3 sequences; the top ten hold 1.9%. The specimen was blood. The receptors originated from a human donor with ulcerative colitis or Crohn's disease, or a healthy co-twin of an affected twin (not recorded which).

This chain joins TRBV7-2 and TRBJ2-1; the TRBD2 assignment by TCRdb is unverifiable without DNA. Germline V CDR1 and CDR2: SGHTA, FQGNSA. The CDR3 totals 15 residues. CDR3 sequence: CASTRRAREFGEQFF.

V usage is TRBV7-3 and J usage is TRBJ2-1; TCRdb picks TRBD1, but there is no DNA to check that call. This CDR3 is 15 amino acids long. Germline assignment: CDR1 SGHTA and CDR2 FQGTGA. The CDR3 sequence: CASSSYRVASNEQFF.

This chain joins TRBV7-2 and TRBJ1-1. Germline values: CDR1 SGHTA, CDR2 FQGNSA. This CDR3 spans 13 amino acids. The CDR3 loop reads CASSLQANTEAFF.

The chain couples TRBV24-1 to TRBJ2-2; without DNA, the TCRdb call of TRBD1 cannot be checked. The germline gives CDR1 KGHDR, CDR2 SFDVKD. The CDR3 is 19 amino acids. The CDR3 sequence: CATSDSHLATGGYTGELFF.

The rearrangement links TRBV20-1 to TRBJ2-2; there is no DNA to check the TCRdb D call of TRBD1. Germline CDR1 and CDR2: DFQATT and SNEGSKA (reference sequence). CDR3 size: 16 residues. CDR3: CSARDFRQGTTGELFF.

The chain recombines TRBV27 with TRBJ2-2; TCRdb proposes TRBD1, but this gene call is untestable without DNA. Germline V lookup: CDR1 MNHEY, CDR2 SMNVEV (reference sequence). The CDR3 has 16 residues. The CDR3 here is CASSFSGGGRTGELFF.

The chain uses TRBV19 and TRBJ2-2. The CDR3 covers 16 residues. Germline V lookup: CDR1 LNHDA, CDR2 SQIVND (reference sequence). The CDR3 sequence is CASSIPISSNTGELFF.

The chain employs TRBV19 and TRBJ2-1. Germline loops: CDR1 LNHDA, CDR2 SQIVND (reference sequence). This CDR3 comprises 14 residues. CDR3 residues: CASSILPKGDEQFF.

This rearrangement joins TRBV19 to TRBJ2-4; TCRdb selects TRBD2, and the lack of DNA leaves this call unchecked. Germline V gene sequence: CDR1 LNHDA, CDR2 SQIVND (reference sequence). The CDR3 is 15 residues long. The CDR3 protein is CASSAGARRTNIQYF.

The chain employs TRBV7-2 and TRBJ2-3; absent DNA, TCRdb's TRBD2 call cannot be checked. The CDR3 consists of 15 residues. Germline CDR1 is SGHTA and CDR2 is FQGNSA. The CDR3 protein is CASSLASGRTDTQYF.

This sequence joins TRBV15 and TRBJ2-7; TCRdb's D gene call, TRBD1, goes unchecked for lack of DNA. CDR1 and CDR2 from the germline V gene are LNHNV and YYDKDF (reference sequence). CDR3 length: 14 residues. The CDR3 reads CATSRDWGSYEQYF.

CDR3 amino acids: CASSLIAVYNEQFF. J is TRBJ2-1 and V is TRBV7-8; TCRdb's D call of TRBD2 is untestable without DNA. The CDR3 length is 14 residues. From germline, CDR1 is SGHVS and CDR2 FQNEAQ.

The chain is built from TRBV20-1 and TRBJ2-1. The length of the CDR3 is 14 residues. Germline values: CDR1 DFQATT, CDR2 SNEGSKA (reference sequence). CDR3 in amino acids: CSARRSSGSNEQFF.

The J gene is TRBJ2-1, the V gene TRBV15; TCRdb picks TRBD2, but there is no DNA to check that call. This CDR3 has 17 amino acids. Germline lookup yields CDR1 LNHNV and CDR2 YYDKDF (reference sequence). CDR3 region: CATSRPKAGGPQNEQFF.

The chain is built from TRBV5-1 and TRBJ2-5; there is no DNA to check the TCRdb D call of TRBD1. This CDR3 has 15 amino acids. In germline, CDR1 is SGHRS, CDR2 YFSETQ. CDR3 in amino acids: CASTPFRDNQETQYF.

This rearrangement joins TRBV4-2 to TRBJ2-2; TCRdb's D call of TRBD2 is untestable without DNA. The V gene's germline CDR1 is LGHNA and CDR2 YNFKEQ. The CDR3 is 16 residues long. The CDR3 protein is CASSQREERDYGELFF.

The chain uses TRBV24-1 and TRBJ2-1; TCRdb names TRBD1, which stays unverified in the absence of DNA. CDR3 length equals 14 residues. Germline V gene lookup returns CDR1 KGHDR and CDR2 SFDVKD. CDR3 amino acids: CATKPGQGVGEQFF.

The chain employs TRBV7-2 and TRBJ2-2; TCRdb reports TRBD2, a call that lacks DNA to check it against. The germline V gene encodes CDR1 SGHTA and CDR2 FQGNSA. The CDR3 is 12 residues long. The CDR3 protein is CASSFGTAKLFF.